Shown below are 2 T cell receptor beta chains from a single sample sequenced in a study of blood T cell repertoires in COVID-19 (dated by TCRdb to about 2020). Receptors were amplified or captured by the immunoSEQ multiplex PCR assay. The immuneACCESS repertoire file appears here via TCRdb, limited to in-frame rearrangements. These files lack a portion of the clones; in checked studies, under half of the deficit traces to unresolved V genes, and the cause of the others is not known. Present in this sample are 90,000 to 150,000 clones, roughly 80% of which were seen just once. About 12% of the sample is held by the ten biggest clonotypes. The sequencing input was peripheral blood. These receptors all come from a human donor in a cohort sampled during active COVID-19.

This chain links TRBV2 with TRBJ2-5; 7 nucleotides align to TRBD1. V lost 6 bases and J lost 3; bases outside the gene matches: 7. From germline, CDR1 is SNHLY and CDR2 FYNNEI. This CDR3 is built from 14 residues. The CDR3 is CASRYGTDKETQYF. The DNA of the CDR3 is TGTGCCAGCAGATACGGGACAGATAAAGAGACCCAGTACTTC.

The chain carries TRBV12-3 or TRBV12-4 and TRBJ2-3; tentatively, D is TRBD2 (6 bases). The CDR3 length is 13 residues. The V and J ends lost 4 bases and 4 bases respectively, with 9 bases between them. As DNA, the CDR3 is TGTGCCAGCAGTTCTGGGACTTCAGATACGCAGTATTTT. Translated: CASSSGTSDTQYF.